This T cell receptor beta chain is from a study of OX40 agonist ivuxolimab in advanced cancers. Study-level findings and limits: Partly responding patients at 0.1-3.0 mg/kg showed some of the smallest clonal expansion.

Germline loops: CDR1 SGHKS, CDR2 YYEKEE (reference sequence). The CDR3 is 15 residues long. Trimming cost V 5 bases and J 2 bases, with 16 bases left between them. About this clone itself: Its antigen is not known.

The timepoints at which blood was sampled were baseline, cycle 4 day 1, and cycle 7 day 1. Assay used: immunoSEQ multiplex PCR; TCRdb lists only in-frame clones, some missing. Of about 100,000 clones in the sample, about 88% were seen once. The receptor was derived from an adult with an advanced solid tumor such as melanoma, head and neck, liver or kidney cancer. Sequencing was performed on CD4+ or CD8+ T cells sorted from blood, taken in a trial of the OX40 agonist ivuxolimab. This chain links TRBV5-5 with TRBJ1-2; D possibly corresponds to TRBD1 (5 bases). The CDR3 is CASSLHVWGNYGYTF. CDR3 nucleotides: TGTGCCAGCAGTTTGCACGTCTGGGGGAACTATGGCTACACCTTC.